The T cell receptor beta chain described here comes from a study of T cells in Graves' hyperthyroidism and ophthalmopathy. This clonotype showed up many times. What was amplified from RNA transcripts were TCR beta CDR3 regions. HTBI primers were used for first-round RT-PCR of the TCR CDR3. Each CDR3 protein is one row after TCRdb ran MiXCR on the multiplex PCR reads. The data show a few hundred thousand distinct CDR3 sequences, approximately 17% seen once. The sequencing sample was made of blood. The receptor was isolated from a man aged 18 to 30 with Graves' ophthalmopathy.

The CDR3 here is CASSPGPEGLEQYF. The CDR3 DNA sequence: TGTGCCAGCAGCCCAGGACCAGAGGGACTCGAGCAGTACTTC. The chain employs TRBV5-6 and TRBJ2-7; D may be TRBD2 (6 bases). The germline CDR1 and CDR2 sequences are SGHDT and YYEEEE. This CDR3 has 14 amino acids. V lost 4 bases and J 6 bases, leaving 17 bases between the germline ends.